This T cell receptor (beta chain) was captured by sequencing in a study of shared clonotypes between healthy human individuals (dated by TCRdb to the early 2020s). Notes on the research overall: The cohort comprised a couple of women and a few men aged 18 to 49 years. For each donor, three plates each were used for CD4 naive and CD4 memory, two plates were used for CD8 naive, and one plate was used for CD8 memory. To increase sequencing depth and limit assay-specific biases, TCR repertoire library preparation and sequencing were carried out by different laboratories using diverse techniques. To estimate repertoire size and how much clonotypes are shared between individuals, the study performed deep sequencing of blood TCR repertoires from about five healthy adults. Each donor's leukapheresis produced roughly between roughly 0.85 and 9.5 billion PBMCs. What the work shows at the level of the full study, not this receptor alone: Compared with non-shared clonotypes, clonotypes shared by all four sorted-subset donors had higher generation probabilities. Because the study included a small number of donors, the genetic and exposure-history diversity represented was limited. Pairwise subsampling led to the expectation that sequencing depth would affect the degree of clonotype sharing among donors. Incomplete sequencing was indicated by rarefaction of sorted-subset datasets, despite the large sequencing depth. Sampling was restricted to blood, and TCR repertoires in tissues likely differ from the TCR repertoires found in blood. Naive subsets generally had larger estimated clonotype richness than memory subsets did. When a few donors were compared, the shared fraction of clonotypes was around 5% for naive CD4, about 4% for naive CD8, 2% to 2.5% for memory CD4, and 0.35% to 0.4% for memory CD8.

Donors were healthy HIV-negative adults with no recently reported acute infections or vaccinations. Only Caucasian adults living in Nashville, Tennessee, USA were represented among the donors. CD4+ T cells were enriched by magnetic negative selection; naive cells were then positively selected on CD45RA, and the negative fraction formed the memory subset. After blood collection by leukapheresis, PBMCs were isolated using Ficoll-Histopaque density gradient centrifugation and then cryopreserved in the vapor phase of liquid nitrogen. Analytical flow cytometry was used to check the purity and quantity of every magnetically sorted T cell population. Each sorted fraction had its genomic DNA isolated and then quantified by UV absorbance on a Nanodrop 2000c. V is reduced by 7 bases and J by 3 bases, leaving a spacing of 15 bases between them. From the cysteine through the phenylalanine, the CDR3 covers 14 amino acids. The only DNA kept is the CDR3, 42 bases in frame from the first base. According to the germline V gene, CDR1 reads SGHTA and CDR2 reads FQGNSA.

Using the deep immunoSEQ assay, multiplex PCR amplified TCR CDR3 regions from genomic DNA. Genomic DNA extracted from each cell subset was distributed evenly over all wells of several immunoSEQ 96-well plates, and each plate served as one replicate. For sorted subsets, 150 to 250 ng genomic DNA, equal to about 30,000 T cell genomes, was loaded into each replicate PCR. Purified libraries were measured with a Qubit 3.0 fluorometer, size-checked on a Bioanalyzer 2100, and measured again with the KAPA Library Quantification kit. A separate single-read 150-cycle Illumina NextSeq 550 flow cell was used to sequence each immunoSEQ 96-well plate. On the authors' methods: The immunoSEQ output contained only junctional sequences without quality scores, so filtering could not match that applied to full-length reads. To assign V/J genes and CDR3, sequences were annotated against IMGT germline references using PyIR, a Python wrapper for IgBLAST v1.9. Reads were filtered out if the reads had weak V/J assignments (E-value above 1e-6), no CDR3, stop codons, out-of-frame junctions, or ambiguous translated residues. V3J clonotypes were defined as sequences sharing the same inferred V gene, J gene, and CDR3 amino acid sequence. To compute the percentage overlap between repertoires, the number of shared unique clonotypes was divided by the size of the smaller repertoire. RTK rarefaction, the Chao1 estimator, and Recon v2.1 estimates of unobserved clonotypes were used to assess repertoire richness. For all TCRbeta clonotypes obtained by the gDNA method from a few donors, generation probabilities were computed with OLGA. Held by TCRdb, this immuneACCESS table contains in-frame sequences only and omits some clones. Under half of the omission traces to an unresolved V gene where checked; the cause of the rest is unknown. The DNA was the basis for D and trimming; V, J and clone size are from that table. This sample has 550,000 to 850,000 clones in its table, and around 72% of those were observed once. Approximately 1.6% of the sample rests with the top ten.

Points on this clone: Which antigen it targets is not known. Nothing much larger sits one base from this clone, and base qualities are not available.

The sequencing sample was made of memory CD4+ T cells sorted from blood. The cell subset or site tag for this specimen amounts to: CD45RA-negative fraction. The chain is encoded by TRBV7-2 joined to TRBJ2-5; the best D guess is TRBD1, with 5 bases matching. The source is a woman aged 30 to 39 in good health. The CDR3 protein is CASMGWLGEETQYF. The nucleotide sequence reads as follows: TGTGCCAGCATGGGCTGGCTAGGGGAAGAGACCCAGTACTTC. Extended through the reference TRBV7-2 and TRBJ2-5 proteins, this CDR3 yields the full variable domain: GAGVSQSPSNKVTEKGKDVELRCDPISGHTALYWYRQSLGQGLEFLIYFQGNSAPDKSGLPSDRFSAERTGGSVSTLTIQRTQQEDSAVYLCASMGWLGEETQYFGPGTRLLVL.